This entry lists 16 T cell receptor beta chains sequenced from one sample in a study of blood T cell repertoires in COVID-19. Profiled with immunoSEQ multiplex PCR; TCRdb holds only in-frame clones, not every one. The repertoire has about 98,000 clones, over 70% of them found once; the top ten carry roughly 4%. Sequences were obtained from peripheral blood. The origin of the receptors is a man in his sixties with acute or convalescent COVID-19.

V is TRBV19 and J is TRBJ1-5; 9 bases agree with TRBD1. V lost 4 bases and J lost 3; bases outside the gene matches: 10. The CDR3 is 17 amino acids. The V gene's germline CDR1 is LNHDA and CDR2 SQIVND (reference sequence). CDR3 in amino acids: CASSTRRDRVLNQPQHF. The CDR3 nucleotides read TGTGCCAGTAGTACACGCCGGGACAGGGTTCTCAATCAGCCCCAGCATTTT.

A word on this clone: A read error may account for a junction end that differs from germline. The J gene is TRBJ2-2, the V gene TRBV7-7, with a tentative D call TRBD1 (6 bases). Germline V gene data show CDR1 as SSHAT and CDR2 as FNYEAQ (reference sequence). CDR3 size: 14 residues. The CDR3 sequence: CASSEDRNTGELFF. The DNA for the CDR3 is TGTGCTAGCAGCGAGGACAGGAACACCGGGGAGCTGTTTTTT.

This chain links TRBV7-8 with TRBJ1-1, with a weak D call TRBD1 (5 bases). CDR3 length: 14 residues. Germline V gene lookup returns CDR1 SGHVS and CDR2 FQNEAQ. The germline V and J ends were trimmed by 5 bases and 2 bases, with 12 bases remaining between them. The CDR3 sequence is CASSGGGSNTEAFF. As DNA, the CDR3 is TGTGCCAGCAGCGGGGGGGGGTCAAACACTGAAGCTTTCTTT.

The chain uses TRBV29-1 and TRBJ1-5, with no clear D. The V gene's germline CDR1 is SQVTM and CDR2 ANQGSEA. Trimming took off 4 bases at V and 5 bases at J, with 9 bases between the two ends. The CDR3 length is 12 residues. The CDR3 nucleotides read TGCAGCGTTGGGGCAGATTATCAGCCCCAGCATTTT. Its protein is CSVGADYQPQHF.

The chain employs TRBV27 and TRBJ1-4, with a possible D match to TRBD1 (5 bases). Trimming left V 5 bases short and J 0 bases short, with 10 bases between. Germline V gives CDR1 MNHEY, CDR2 SMNVEV (reference sequence). The CDR3 sequence is 15 residues long. DNA for the CDR3: TGTGCCAGCAGTAAGACAGTTGCAACTAATGAAAAACTGTTTTTT. Translated, it gives CASSKTVATNEKLFF.

This clone appeared many times. The chain joins TRBV3-1 (or the pseudogene TRBV3-2) to TRBJ2-1; a possible D gene is TRBD2 (5 bases). Trimming stripped 2 bases from V and 2 bases from J, with 13 bases between. CDR3 length: 16 residues. Germline assignment: CDR1 LGHDT and CDR2 YNNKEL (reference sequence). CDR3 sequence reads: CASSQYVGVTYNEQFF. The DNA of the CDR3 is TGTGCCAGCAGCCAATACGTGGGAGTGACCTACAATGAGCAGTTCTTC.

J is TRBJ2-1 and V is TRBV24-1; TRBD1 agrees at 9 bases. Germline CDR1 KGHDR, CDR2 SFDVKD. The CDR3 covers 16 residues. V dropped 5 bases and J dropped 6; count of bases not matched to a gene: 10. CDR3 coding DNA: TGTGCCACCAGTGTCCCTCTCGGGACAGGGCTCAATGAGCAGTTCTTC. This encodes CATSVPLGTGLNEQFF.

This chain joins TRBV10-2 and TRBJ1-5, with TRBD1 matching 7 bases. CDR3 length: 15 residues. The junction had 7 bases not matched to a gene; V was cut back by 8 bases and J by 0 bases. Germline lookup yields CDR1 WSHSY and CDR2 SAAADI. CDR3 loop: CASRRQGYSNQPQHF. The CDR3 nucleotides read TGCGCCAGCCGGCGACAGGGCTATAGCAATCAGCCCCAGCATTTT.

The chain employs TRBV12-3 or TRBV12-4 and TRBJ2-1, with D possibly being TRBD2 (6 bases). The CDR3 runs to 12 residues. The V end lost 10 bases, the J end lost 5 bases, and 12 bases lay between the germline ends. The CDR3 bases are TGTGCCACGATGGGACTCCACAATGAGCAGTTCTTC. This codes for CATMGLHNEQFF.

The chain combines TRBV7-9 with TRBJ2-7; TRBD2 might be the D (6 bases). The germline V gene encodes CDR1 SEHNR and CDR2 FQNEAQ (reference sequence). Trimming shortened V by 4 bases and J by 7 bases, and 11 bases separated the two germline ends. The CDR3 runs 12 residues. CDR3 coding DNA: TGTGCCAGCAGCTGGGACTCTTGGGAGCAGTACGTC. Translated, it gives CASSWDSWEQYV.

This chain connects TRBV7-8 to TRBJ1-4, with D unresolved. The CDR3 loop spans 14 amino acids. The germline CDR1 and CDR2 sequences are SGHVS and FQNEAQ. Trimming left V 4 bases short and J 0 bases short, with 6 bases between. The CDR3 spells CASSSSTTNEKLFF. CDR3 sequence (DNA): TGTGCCAGCAGCTCCTCTACAACTAATGAAAAACTGTTTTTT.

In this sample, this clone turned up once. V is TRBV7-2 and J is TRBJ1-6; a weak D match, TRBD1 (5 bases). Looked up from germline, CDR1 is SGHTA and CDR2 is FQGNSA. V was clipped by 1 base and J by 10 bases, with 14 bases between them. The length of the CDR3 is 15 residues. CDR3 bases: TGTGCCAGCAGCTTAGTTACAGGTTATGGATCACCCCTCCACTTT. Its protein is CASSLVTGYGSPLHF.

A single count supports this clone. V is TRBV7-8 and J is TRBJ1-1; no clear D. The CDR3 sequence is 15 residues long. CDR1 is SGHVS and CDR2 is FQNEAQ in the germline V gene. V lost 5 bases and J 0 bases, leaving 13 bases between the germline ends. The CDR3 protein is CASSPQRVMNTEAFF. The CDR3 DNA reads TGTGCCAGCAGCCCCCAACGGGTTATGAACACTGAAGCTTTCTTT.

This chain's CDR3 is CASSGGGAQETQYF. CDR3 DNA sequence: TGCGCCAGCAGTGGAGGTGGGGCCCAAGAGACCCAGTACTTC. This sequence joins TRBV10-2 and TRBJ2-5; perhaps TRBD1 as D (5 bases). V lost 4 bases, J lost 1 base, and 10 bases lay in between. Germline V CDR1 and CDR2: WSHSY, SAAADI. CDR3 length: 14 amino acids.

This clone was counted once. The chain combines TRBV18 with TRBJ2-7, with 15 bases matching TRBD2. V dropped 3 bases and J dropped 0; count of bases not matched to a gene: 6. Germline V lookup: CDR1 KGHSH, CDR2 LQKENI. This CDR3 comprises 18 residues. CDR3 sequence reads: CASSPRGLAGGSSYEQYV. The CDR3 DNA is TGTGCCAGCTCACCTCGAGGACTAGCGGGAGGGAGCTCCTACGAGCAGTACGTC.

The chain links TRBV7-9 to TRBJ1-1; 7 bases map to TRBD1. Germline V gene data show CDR1 as SEHNR and CDR2 as FQNEAQ (reference sequence). This CDR3 contains 13 residues. The V segment lost 5 bases and the J segment 7 bases; nucleotides outside the gene matches: 7. The DNA of the CDR3 is TGTGCCAGCAGCCCTCAGACAGGGCTTGAAGCTTTCTTT. This sequence encodes CASSPQTGLEAFF.